The next 18 T cell receptor beta chains were all read from a single sample in a study of blood T cell repertoires in COVID-19. Sequencing was performed with immunoSEQ multiplex PCR; in TCRdb, only in-frame clones are kept and a portion is missing. The sample consists of 110,000 to 150,000 clones, roughly 78% of them appearing once. Sequencing input: PBMCs or T cells enriched from blood (not recorded which). The receptor set was obtained from a woman in her 50s who had recovered from COVID-19.

The chain combines TRBV5-4 with TRBJ2-2; 9 nucleotides agree with TRBD2. The germline V gene encodes CDR1 SGHNT and CDR2 YYREEE (reference sequence). The CDR3 extends over 16 amino acids. The V segment lost 3 bases and the J segment 5 bases; nucleotides outside the gene matches: 8. The CDR3: CASSSSSGVRTGELFF. The CDR3 DNA follows: TGTGCCAGCAGCTCCTCTAGCGGGGTCAGGACCGGGGAGCTGTTTTTT.

The rearrangement joins TRBV19 to TRBJ2-1, with D maybe TRBD2 (5 bases). The CDR3 extends over 14 amino acids. CDR1 is LNHDA and CDR2 is SQIVND in the germline V gene (reference sequence). The V end lost 7 bases, the J end lost 6 bases, and 16 bases lay between the germline ends. CDR3 loop: CASTIAGRVNEQFF. The CDR3 DNA reads TGTGCCAGTACAATTGCGGGTCGCGTCAATGAGCAGTTCTTC.

V and J are TRBV19 and TRBJ2-5; 7 bases line up with TRBD2. Trimming cost V 1 base and J 1 base; bases outside gene matches: 0. The germline gives CDR1 LNHDA, CDR2 SQIVND (reference sequence). This CDR3 region has 14 residues. CDR3 loop: CASSIGGGQETQYF. The CDR3 DNA is TGTGCCAGTAGTATAGGGGGGGGCCAAGAGACCCAGTACTTC.

The sample holds a few counts of this clone. The chain couples TRBV10-1 to TRBJ1-5, with D hard to call. CDR1 and CDR2 (germline): WNHNN, SYGVQD (reference sequence). The CDR3 consists of 13 residues. The V end lost 3 bases, the J end lost 5 bases, and 8 bases lay between the germline ends. The CDR3 coding sequence is TGCGCCAGCAGTGAATCCGAGTATCAGCCCCAGCATTTT. This encodes CASSESEYQPQHF.

The chain employs TRBV14 and TRBJ2-6, with 7 bases matching TRBD2. This CDR3 has 21 residues. J lost 0 bases, V lost 2 bases, and 16 bases had no gene match. The germline CDR1 and CDR2 sequences are SGHDN and FVKESK. In nucleotides, the CDR3 is TGTGCCAGCAGCCAAATTTTCGGGGGGAAACATAGTCTCTCTGGGGCCAACGTCCTGACTTTC. Translated, it gives CASSQIFGGKHSLSGANVLTF.

The V gene is TRBV6-1, the J gene TRBJ2-5, with a weak D call TRBD1 (6 bases). The CDR3 runs to 15 residues. CDR1 is MNHNS, CDR2 SASEGT, per germline. Trimming pared 2 bases from V and 2 bases from J, leaving 12 bases between. This chain's CDR3 is CASSERGTFQETQYF. The CDR3 DNA reads TGTGCCAGCAGTGAAAGGGGGACATTTCAAGAGACCCAGTACTTC.

V is TRBV5-1 and J is TRBJ1-1, with D possibly TRBD1 on 6 matching bases. Germline V gene sequence: CDR1 SGHRS, CDR2 YFSETQ. CDR3 length equals 14 residues. V was clipped by 3 bases and J by 4 bases, with 13 bases between them. The CDR3 sequence: CASSSQGLGTEAFF. The CDR3 DNA sequence: TGCGCCAGCAGCTCACAGGGCCTCGGCACTGAAGCTTTCTTT.

V gene TRBV7-3 combines with J gene TRBJ2-3, with D maybe TRBD2 (6 bases). Trimming removed 3 bases from V and 4 bases from J, with 14 bases in between. Germline loops: CDR1 SGHTA, CDR2 FQGTGA. There are 15 residues in the CDR3. The CDR3 loop reads CASSLEGRGADTQYF. The CDR3 nucleotides read TGTGCCAGCAGCTTGGAGGGGCGGGGCGCAGATACGCAGTATTTT.

The V gene is TRBV6-5, the J gene TRBJ1-2; maybe TRBD1 (5 bases). Per the germline V gene, CDR1 is MNHEY and CDR2 is SVGAGI. CDR3 length: 14 residues. Trimming stripped 4 bases from V and 1 base from J, with 10 bases between. For the CDR3, the DNA is TGTGCCAGCAGTTCTTTCGACAGTAACTATGGCTACACCTTC. Translation gives CASSSFDSNYGYTF.

The rearrangement joins TRBV10-3 to TRBJ2-7; maybe TRBD2 (5 bases). Per the germline V gene, CDR1 is ENHRY and CDR2 is SYGVKD. CDR3 length equals 15 residues. The V gene lost 2 bases and the J gene lost 0 bases, with 11 bases spanning the gap. CDR3 region: CAISEGDGGSYEQYV. The CDR3 DNA is TGTGCCATCAGTGAGGGGGATGGAGGCTCCTACGAGCAGTACGTC.

This clone came up once. CDR3 residues: CASSQVTKALNSPLHF. The CDR3 region has the DNA TGTGCCAGCAGCCAAGTGACAAAGGCCCTAAATTCACCCCTCCACTTT. The V and J genes are TRBV3-1 (or the pseudogene TRBV3-2) and TRBJ1-6; the D is unclear. Trimming cost V 1 base and J 7 bases, with 14 bases left between them. The CDR3 is made up of 16 amino acids. Germline loops: CDR1 LGHDT, CDR2 YNNKEL (reference sequence).

This clone was observed a single time. V gene TRBV12-1 combines with J gene TRBJ2-1; TRBD1 is the table's D call, not checked against the DNA. TRBV12-1 is marked as a pseudogene. This CDR3 is 12 amino acids long. The CDR3 bases are TGTGCCAGCACAGGGTCGAACAATGAGCAGTTCTTC. This encodes CASTGSNNEQFF.

The J gene is TRBJ2-5, the V gene TRBV3-1 (or the pseudogene TRBV3-2); 9 nucleotides agree with TRBD1. The ends lost 2 bases at V and 13 bases at J; junction bases unmatched: 23. The CDR3 contains 18 residues. The V gene's germline CDR1 is LGHDT and CDR2 YNNKEL (reference sequence). The CDR3 spells CASSQSRDRGRVPREGYF. Here the CDR3 DNA reads TGTGCCAGCAGCCAATCTCGCGACAGGGGGAGAGTTCCTAGAGAAGGGTACTTC.

This clone has at least ten counts. CDR3 protein: CASSYAMEPVYEQYF. CDR3 bases: TGTGCCAGCAGTTACGCAATGGAGCCAGTGTACGAGCAGTACTTC. This sequence joins TRBV6-6 and TRBJ2-7; D remains unclear. The CDR3 covers 15 residues. Germline V gives CDR1 MNHNY, CDR2 SVGAGI (reference sequence). V lost 2 bases, J lost 4 bases, and 15 bases lay in between.

The V and J genes are TRBV5-1 and TRBJ2-1; D possibly corresponds to TRBD2 (6 bases). The CDR3 consists of 15 residues. The germline V gene has CDR1 SGHRS and CDR2 YFSETQ. Trimming stripped 0 bases from V and 4 bases from J, with 11 bases between. CDR3 nucleotides: TGCGCCAGCAGCTTGGAAACGGGGGAGTACAATGAGCAGTTCTTC. Protein: CASSLETGEYNEQFF.

V usage is TRBV4-1 and J usage is TRBJ2-7, with a possible D match to TRBD2 (5 bases). From germline, CDR1 is MGHRA and CDR2 YSYEKL. Deletions cut 4 bases from V and 3 bases from J, with 10 bases between. CDR3 size: 13 residues. CDR3 region: CASSLAADYEQYF. CDR3 nucleotides: TGCGCCAGCAGCCTCGCAGCGGACTACGAGCAGTACTTC.

The rearrangement joins TRBV3-1 (or the pseudogene TRBV3-2) to TRBJ2-3; D ambiguous. Germline V gene data show CDR1 as LGHDT and CDR2 as YNNKEL (reference sequence). The CDR3 is 14 residues long. V was clipped by 6 bases and J by 0 bases, with 10 bases between them. CDR3 amino acids: CASRAGLSTDTQYF. In DNA, the CDR3 is TGTGCCAGCAGGGCTGGCCTTAGCACAGATACGCAGTATTTT.

The rearrangement links TRBV10-3 to TRBJ1-5; no reliable D call. Trimming stripped 6 bases from V and 3 bases from J, with 24 bases between. Germline assignment: CDR1 ENHRY and CDR2 SYGVKD. The CDR3 has 18 amino acids. CDR3 protein: CAIRTRATTFHTNQPQHF. Here the CDR3 DNA reads TGTGCCATCAGGACGCGTGCAACTACCTTTCATACCAATCAGCCCCAGCATTTT.